These 7 T cell receptor beta chains were all obtained from the same sample, sequenced in a study of T cell responses to AZD1222 COVID-19 vaccine. Profiling relied on immunoSEQ multiplex PCR, and the TCRdb table lists in-frame clones only, not all of them. The top ten clones hold about 5% of a sample with about 140,000 clones, roughly 89% of them seen once. This specimen consisted of peripheral blood, obtained on day 0 of AZD1222 vaccination. These receptors were obtained from an adult in good health.

CDR3 bases: TGCGCCAGCAGCTCCCCGGGAGTAGGCACCGGGGAGCTGTTTTTT. Translation: CASSSPGVGTGELFF. V is TRBV5-1 and J is TRBJ2-2, with D tentatively TRBD2 (6 bases). V lost 3 bases, J lost 4 bases, and 13 bases lay in between. Germline lookup yields CDR1 SGHRS and CDR2 YFSETQ. CDR3 length: 15 residues.

The rearrangement links TRBV28 to TRBJ1-5; D not resolved. V dropped 2 bases and J dropped 5 bases, with 4 bases sitting between them. Germline V gene sequence: CDR1 MDHEN, CDR2 SYDVKM. The CDR3 totals 12 residues. The CDR3 sequence: CASSLEYQPQHF. The CDR3 nucleotides read TGTGCCAGCAGTTTAGAGTATCAGCCCCAGCATTTT.

V gene TRBV28 combines with J gene TRBJ2-1; D might be TRBD1 (6 bases). The ends were cut back, 6 bases at V and 9 bases at J, with 21 bases in the middle. The germline V gene has CDR1 MDHEN and CDR2 SYDVKM. The CDR3 spans 15 residues. The DNA for the CDR3 is TGTGCCAGCAGCTCCCCGGGACACCCTAGGGGTGAGCAGTTCTTC. This encodes CASSSPGHPRGEQFF.

The count of this clone is one. The chain recombines TRBV9 with TRBJ2-2, with 9 positions matching TRBD2. Germline CDR1 is SGDLS and CDR2 is YYNGEE. Trimming cost V 4 bases and J 4 bases; bases outside gene matches: 11. The CDR3 has 17 amino acids. In DNA form, the CDR3 reads TGTGCCAGCAGCACCGTCCCTAGCGGGATGGGCACCGGGGAGCTGTTTTTT. This codes for CASSTVPSGMGTGELFF. The whole variable domain, filled in from reference TRBV9 and TRBJ2-2, reads DSGVTQTPKHLITATGQRVTLRCSPRSGDLSVYWYQQSLDQGLQFLIQYYNGEERAKGNILERFSAQQFPDLHSELNLSSLELGDSALYFCASSTVPSGMGTGELFFGEGSRLTVL.

This chain uses TRBV6-6 with TRBJ1-2; D call uncertain. V lost 2 bases to trimming and J lost 6 bases, with 10 bases between them. CDR1 and CDR2 from the germline V gene are MNHNY and SVGAGI (reference sequence). This CDR3 region has 13 residues. CDR3 DNA sequence: TGTGCCAGCAGTTACGGAGACAATAATGGCTACACCTTC. This encodes CASSYGDNNGYTF.

The V call is TRBV10-3, the J call TRBJ1-1; D gene uncertain. This CDR3 is built from 12 residues. V lost 10 bases to trimming and J lost 3 bases, with 12 bases between them. Germline values: CDR1 ENHRY, CDR2 SYGVKD. The DNA for the CDR3 is TGTGCCACAAGATACGGGGACACTGAAGCTTTCTTT. Amino acids: CATRYGDTEAFF.

The chain joins TRBV19 to TRBJ2-7; 8 bases align to TRBD2. From germline, CDR1 is LNHDA and CDR2 SQIVND (reference sequence). After removal of 7 bases from V and 2 bases from J, the junction contained 10 bases not matched to a gene. The CDR3 contains 15 residues. CDR3 in amino acids: CASTPTSGPAYEQYF. The CDR3 nucleotides read TGTGCCAGTACCCCAACTAGCGGACCCGCCTACGAGCAGTACTTC.